The T cell receptor beta chain under discussion was sequenced for a study of shared clonotypes between healthy human individuals. Looked up from germline, CDR1 is MDHEN and CDR2 is SYDVKM. V was cut by 5 bases and J by 4 bases, with 3 bases left in between. This CDR3 has 11 residues. Note on this clone: What it binds is not known.

Clones were sequenced by immunoSEQ multiplex PCR, and TCRdb holds only the in-frame ones, with some missing. Of 1.6 million or so clones listed, roughly 97% are singletons. Findings of the study overall: All-four-donor shared clonotypes had higher generation probabilities than non-shared clonotypes did.

The sample taken for sequencing was naive CD4+ T cells sorted from blood. Documented subset: CD45RA+ positively selected. This sequence was found in a man aged 25-45 years in good health. The J gene is TRBJ1-5, the V gene TRBV28; the D is unclear. The CDR3 bases are TGTGCCAGCAGTCGGAATCAGCCCCAGCATTTT. This sequence encodes CASSRNQPQHF. The full variable domain, with the rest looked up from reference TRBV28 and TRBJ1-5, is DVKVTQSSRYLVKRTGEKVFLECVQDMDHENMFWYRQDPGLGLRLIYFSYDVKMKEKGDIPEGYSVSREKKERFSLILESASTNQTSMYLCASSRNQPQHFGDGTRLSIL.